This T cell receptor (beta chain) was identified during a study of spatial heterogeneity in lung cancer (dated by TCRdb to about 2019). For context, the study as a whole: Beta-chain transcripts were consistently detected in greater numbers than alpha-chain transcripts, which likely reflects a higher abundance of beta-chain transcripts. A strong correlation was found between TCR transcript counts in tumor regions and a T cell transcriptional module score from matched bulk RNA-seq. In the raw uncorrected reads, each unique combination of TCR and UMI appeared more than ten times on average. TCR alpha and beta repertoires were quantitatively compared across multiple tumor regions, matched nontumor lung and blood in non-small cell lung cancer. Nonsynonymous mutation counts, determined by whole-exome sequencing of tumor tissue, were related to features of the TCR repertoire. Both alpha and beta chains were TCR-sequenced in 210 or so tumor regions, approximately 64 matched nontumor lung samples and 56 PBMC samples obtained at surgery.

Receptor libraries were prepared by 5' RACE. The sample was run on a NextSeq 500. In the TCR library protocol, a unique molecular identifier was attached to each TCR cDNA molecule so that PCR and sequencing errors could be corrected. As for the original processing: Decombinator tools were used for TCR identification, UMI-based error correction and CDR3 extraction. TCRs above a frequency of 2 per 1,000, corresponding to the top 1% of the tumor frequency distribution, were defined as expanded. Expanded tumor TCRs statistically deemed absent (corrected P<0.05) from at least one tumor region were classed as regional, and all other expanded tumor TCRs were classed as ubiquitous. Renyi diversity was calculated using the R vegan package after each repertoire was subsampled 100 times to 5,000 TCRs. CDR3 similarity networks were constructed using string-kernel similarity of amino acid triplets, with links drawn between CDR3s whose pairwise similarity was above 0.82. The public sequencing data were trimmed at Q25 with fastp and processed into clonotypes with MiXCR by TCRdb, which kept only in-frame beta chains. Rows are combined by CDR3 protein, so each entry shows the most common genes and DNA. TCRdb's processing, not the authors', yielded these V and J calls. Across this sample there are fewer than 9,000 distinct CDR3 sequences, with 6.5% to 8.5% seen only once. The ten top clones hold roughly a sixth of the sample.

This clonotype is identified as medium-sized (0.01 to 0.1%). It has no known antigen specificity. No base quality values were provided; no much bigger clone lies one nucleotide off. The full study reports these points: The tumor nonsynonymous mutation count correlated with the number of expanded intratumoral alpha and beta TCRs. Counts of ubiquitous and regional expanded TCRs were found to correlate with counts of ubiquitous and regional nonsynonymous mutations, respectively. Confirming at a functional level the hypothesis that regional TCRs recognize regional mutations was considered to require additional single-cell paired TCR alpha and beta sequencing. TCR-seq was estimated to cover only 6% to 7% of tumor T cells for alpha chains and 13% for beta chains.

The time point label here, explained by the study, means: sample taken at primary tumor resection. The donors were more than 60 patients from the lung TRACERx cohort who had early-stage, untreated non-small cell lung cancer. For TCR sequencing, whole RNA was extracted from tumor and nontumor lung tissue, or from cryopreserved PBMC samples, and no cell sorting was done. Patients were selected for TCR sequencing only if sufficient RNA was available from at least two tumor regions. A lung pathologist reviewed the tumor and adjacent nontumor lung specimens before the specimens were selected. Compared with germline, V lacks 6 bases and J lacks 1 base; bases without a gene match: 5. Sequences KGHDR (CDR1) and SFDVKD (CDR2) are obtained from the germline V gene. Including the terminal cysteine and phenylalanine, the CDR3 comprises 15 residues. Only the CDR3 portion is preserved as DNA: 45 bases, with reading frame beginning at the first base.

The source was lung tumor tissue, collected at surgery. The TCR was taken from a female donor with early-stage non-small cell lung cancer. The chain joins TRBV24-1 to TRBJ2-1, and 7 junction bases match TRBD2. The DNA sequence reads TGTGCCACCAGTCACGGGGGGAGGTCCTACAATGAGCAGTTCTTC. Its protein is CATSHGGRSYNEQFF.